Below, one TCR beta chain is given with its context. Healthy individuals of Caucasian origin from Russia, aged about 6 to 100, served as donors. The data stem from a study of blood T cells in healthy people across ages. This CDR3 comprises 14 residues. Trimming pared 5 bases from V and 2 bases from J, leaving 12 bases between. Germline values: CDR1 SEHNR, CDR2 FQNEAQ (reference sequence). For the second PCR, which ran for about 6 to 12 cycles, a sample-barcoded 5' primer and a J-beta primer mix were used. TCRdb reanalysed the 5' RACE reads using MiXCR and keeps one entry per CDR3 protein. The table lists about 720,000 distinct CDR3 sequences, about a fifth of them singletons.

The chain combines TRBV7-9 with TRBJ1-2; no reliable D call. Sequencing was performed on blood. This receptor was taken from a man between 65 and 79 years old in good health. As DNA, the CDR3 is TGTGCCAGCAGCCGACCGGGGAGCAACTATGGCTACACCTTC. The encoded protein is CASSRPGSNYGYTF.